The text below deals with one T cell receptor beta chain. Which antigen it targets is not known. Base qualities are not recorded, but no much larger clone differs from it by a single base. Library construction relied on the immunoSEQ multiplex PCR assay. A mixture of 60 forward primers for TCR Vbeta segments and 13 reverse primers for TCR Jbeta segments was used in the multiplex PCR. Amplification of the CDR3 region of rearranged TCR beta genes was performed with a multiplex PCR assay on genomic DNA. Amplified TCR beta libraries were sequenced as 87-base-pair reads on the Illumina HiSeq System. In the source study's methods: A later analysis tallied about 77 million unique TCR beta chains across the 666 repertoires, and some 10 million of those chains were shared by two or more donors. A nearest-neighbor algorithm error-corrected the raw reads and collapsed the reads into unique sequences, merging closely related sequences to remove PCR and sequencing errors. CDR3 sequences were aligned to IMGT reference sequences to assign V, D and J gene segments. For a sequence to be retained, a match of at least six nucleotides was required to both a V gene segment and a J gene segment. Rearrangements were classified as productive when the CDR3 lacked stop codons and remained in frame with V and J, and all other rearrangements were classified as non-productive. Following IMGT convention, CDR3 was defined as the stretch from the second conserved V-encoded cysteine to the conserved J-encoded phenylalanine. The earlier analysis of about 610 of the donors excluded any sequence lacking an unambiguous match to a single V gene segment. In an earlier analysis of approximately 550 of the donors, V segments were called functional above 56.7% productive rearrangements and were called segregating when the between-donor standard deviation exceeded 5%. A statistical classification framework was developed to diagnose cytomegalovirus status using the catalog of TCR beta chain sequences. A later analysis assigned V and J genes by comparing TCR nucleotide sequences with IMGT/GENE-DB human TR gene sequences. Using the TCRdist pipeline, a later analysis assigned CDR3 sequences along with most-parsimonious VDJ recombination scenarios. In a later analysis, each TCR beta chain was defined by its CDR3 amino acid sequence together with its V-gene family, and reads without a unique V-gene family were excluded. As a way to deal with suspected cross-contamination and a sequencing artifact, a later analysis dropped approximately 590 nucleotide sequences that were highly shared and had low generation probability. In a later analysis, a clonal expansion index was calculated for each public chain from normalized within-repertoire ranks of inferred template counts. Generation probabilities in a later analysis came from a VDJ recombination model fitted to out-of-frame rearrangements, and those results were checked against IGoR. In a later analysis, hypergeometric tests were used to score TCR-TCR, TCR-HLA and TCR-CMV co-occurrence, with a repertoire-size bias correction applied to TCR pairs. False discovery rates were estimated in a later analysis by permuting HLA or CMV assignments 20 times. In a later analysis, co-occurring TCRs were grouped using DBSCAN, and TCRdist sequence similarity was added for clustering within HLA-allele-positive subsets. Co-occurrence clustering excluded repertoires with fewer than 30,000 or more than 120,000 public chains, plus five with anomalous nucleotide sharing. What TCRdb holds here is the immuneACCESS table cut down to in-frame rearrangements. Part of the clones is not present; checked against another copy, under half of the missing clones reflect an unresolved V gene, and the others are unexplained. V and J calls and clone size are given by that table; D and trimming were obtained from the DNA. The sample data list some 120,000 clones, and around 84% of these were observed just once. The ten most abundant clones make up 1.8% of the sample.

The cohort was made up of 666 healthy bone marrow donors. Cohort members were all nominally healthy when sampled, although unrecorded immune exposures were likely present. The donor was CMV seronegative and belonged to the group of several hundred seronegative cohort members. Every donor gave a peripheral blood sample, and the peripheral blood mononuclear cells from that sample were used for TCR beta sequencing. The Qiagen DNeasy Blood Extraction Kit was used to extract genomic DNA from the blood cell samples. This specimen belongs to a study of cytomegalovirus exposure and HLA in healthy donors listed by TCRdb under 2017. For the study in its entirety: An earlier analysis of approximately 640 of the donors reported roughly 270 Gb of sequence data and 117 million unique TCR beta sequences from about 179 million T cells. An earlier analysis of around 540 of the donors applied high-throughput TCR beta sequencing to assess whether each TCR beta V gene segment acted as functional or pseudogenic. The study aimed to test whether cataloging public T cell receptors could reveal signatures of past pathogen exposure. Both class I and class II loci were covered by HLA typing, at four-digit resolution. Every repertoire in the discovery cohort had been generated on one and the same sequencing platform. Alongside the repertoire data, information on donor age, sex, ethnicity and CMV serostatus was compiled. On average, 235,054 unique TCR beta nucleotide sequences were sequenced per donor among a few hundred genotyped donors of the cohort, with 15% to 20% of those sequences being non-productive. Besides the first cohort of roughly 660 subjects, a separate validation cohort made up of roughly 120 different subjects was used. To study patterns of TCR occurrence, a later analysis re-analyzed previously published TCR beta repertoires from around 660 donors and added high-resolution HLA genotyping. An early release covering about 600 HLA-typed donors comprised approximately 290 gigabases of sequencing data and 85 million or so unique TCR sequences. Of the roughly 400 genotyped donors, roughly 80% fell in the genetic ancestry cluster associated with self-reported Caucasian donors. To predict cytomegalovirus infection status, the study combined high-throughput TCR immunosequencing, statistical association of individual TCRs with disease status, and machine learning. In a later genetic analysis, genome-wide SNP genotypes for 398 of the 666 donors were used, and that subset was treated as a discovery cohort. Using immunosequencing, the study profiled T cell repertoires from 500 to 800 subjects and related those repertoires to cytomegalovirus serostatus. The number of typed donors differed by locus: about 620-640 for A, B, C, DRB1 and DQB1; 500 to 550 for DQA1; about 600 for DPA1; and around 490 for DPB1. A handful of DR-DQ haplotypes were treated as single units for association and clustering because of strong linkage in the cohort. In the later analysis, no new phenotypic data were used to find candidate immune exposures; instead, reliance was placed on TCR beta sequences and their occurrence across donors.

CDR1 and CDR2, looked up from the germline V gene, are MNHEY and SVGAGI. V loses 0 bases, J loses 3 bases, and the germline ends lie 6 bases apart. From cysteine to phenylalanine, the CDR3 is 13 amino acids long. Only the CDR3 DNA is retained, 39 bases long and in frame from the first base. Paper-wide results and their limitations: Roughly uniform sequencing depth across donors was assumed in presence/absence analyses, although this assumption may not hold. The only immune exposure information available for the cohort was CMV serostatus. While some public TCRs were present in many individuals, most TCR sequences turned up only very rarely across donors. In the study, 164 TCR beta chains were listed as associated with cytomegalovirus. Compared with the approximately 670-donor mean, donors in an Asian-associated ancestry cluster had fewer N-insertions in productive TCRs, according to a later genetic analysis. A group of highly shared sequence variants was considered likely to be a technical artifact of the sequencing pipeline. In a later analysis, TCR association rates were found to vary across HLA loci, with the most associated TCRs seen for DRB1 alleles and the fewest for HLA-C alleles. Most CMV-associated TCR beta chains appeared to be HLA-restricted in a later analysis, and the HLA associations seemed to be driven largely by CMV exposure. When HLA alleles, especially DR and DQ, strongly co-occurred, TCR associations were difficult to assign to individual alleles. A further reported finding was that TCR beta sequences accurately predicted the HLA-A and HLA-B alleles for most subjects in the first cohort. According to the authors, the approach could potentially be generalized to other disease states and immunological phenotypes. Because some donors lacked HLA typing at each locus, the association tests relied only on the typed subset. In both the original and validation cohorts, the classifier was reported to diagnose cytomegalovirus status with high specificity and sensitivity. Because counts were too low, more than 15 rarely observed V segments, including chromosome 9 orphons, were excluded from the earlier analysis of roughly 580 of the donors. The cohort was sequenced for TCR beta chains only, and without alpha or paired-chain data the features that could be detected were limited. A later genetic analysis associated a missense DCLRE1C variant with V-gene and J-gene trimming of TCR beta chains, and an independent cohort replicated the association. The 87-base-pair reads could not distinguish some IMGT-functional V segments, including TRBV6-2 and TRBV6-3, so those segments were excluded. Specific HLA alleles were associated with more than 15,000 TCR beta sequences at a false discovery rate of 0.05 in a later analysis. In an earlier analysis of approximately 600 of the donors, most TCR beta V segments were observed in productive rearrangements about 87% or about 30% of the time, broadly matching IMGT annotations. A later analysis found that HLA-associated TCR beta chains were more clonally expanded and had lower generation probabilities than equally common non-associated chains. A later analysis reported that several top co-occurrence clusters appeared linked to parvovirus B19, influenza, CMV and Epstein-Barr virus. Linkage disequilibrium might explain the correlated functional status among segregating V segments, but an unknown experimental factor could not be excluded. Three of the identified cytomegalovirus-associated TCR beta chains were confirmed in vitro to be specific for cytomegalovirus antigens.

The clonotype was recovered from a man between 18 and 35 years old in good health and CMV-seronegative. Sample: PBMCs. The chain joins TRBV6-5 to TRBJ2-7, with no reliable assignment of the D segment. CDR3 loop: CASSYSQRYEQYF. The DNA sequence follows: TGTGCCAGCAGTTACTCCCAGCGCTACGAGCAGTACTTC.